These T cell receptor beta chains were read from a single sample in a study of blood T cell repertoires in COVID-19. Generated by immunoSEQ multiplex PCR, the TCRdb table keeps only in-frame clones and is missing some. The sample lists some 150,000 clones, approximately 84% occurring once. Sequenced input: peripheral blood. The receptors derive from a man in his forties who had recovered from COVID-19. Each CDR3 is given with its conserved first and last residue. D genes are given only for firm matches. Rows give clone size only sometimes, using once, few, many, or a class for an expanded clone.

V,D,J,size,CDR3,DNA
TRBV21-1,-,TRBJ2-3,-,CASSNRGSTDTQYF,TGTGCCAGCAGCAATAGGGGGAGCACAGATACGCAGTATTTT
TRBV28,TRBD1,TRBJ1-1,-,CASIDRGLNTEAFF,TGTGCCAGCATTGACAGGGGGTTGAACACTGAAGCTTTCTTT
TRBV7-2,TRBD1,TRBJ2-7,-,CASSKSPGTGAYEQYF,TGTGCCAGCAGTAAGTCACCCGGGACAGGGGCCTACGAGCAGTACTTC
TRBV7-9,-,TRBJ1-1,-,CASSRWNTEAFF,TGTGCCAGCAGCCGGTGGAACACTGAAGCTTTCTTT
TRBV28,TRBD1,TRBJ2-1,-,CASTEDRVDEQFF,TGTGCCAGCACCGAAGACAGGGTCGATGAGCAGTTCTTC
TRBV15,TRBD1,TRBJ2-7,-,CATSRDMYRGEYEQYF,TGTGCCACCAGCAGAGATATGTACAGGGGGGAATACGAGCAGTACTTC
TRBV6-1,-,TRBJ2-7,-,CASSEVTSSYEQYF,TGTGCCAGCAGTGAAGTCACATCATCCTACGAGCAGTACTTC
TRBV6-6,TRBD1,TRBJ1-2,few,CASTQDRGYGYTF,TGTGCCAGCACCCAGGACAGGGGTTATGGCTACACCTTC
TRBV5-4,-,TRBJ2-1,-,CASSLAGSPMNNEQFF,TGTGCCAGCAGCTTGGCCGGGAGTCCAATGAACAATGAGCAGTTCTTC
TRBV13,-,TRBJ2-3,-,CASSLRPDTQYF,TGTGCCAGCAGCCTCCGTCCGGATACGCAGTATTTT
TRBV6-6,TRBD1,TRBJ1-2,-,CASSYDRGREGYTF,TGTGCCAGCAGTTACGACAGGGGGCGTGAAGGCTACACCTTC
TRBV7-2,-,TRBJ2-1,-,CASSLAQGEQFF,TGTGCCAGCAGCTTAGCGCAGGGTGAGCAGTTCTTC
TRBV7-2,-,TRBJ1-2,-,CASSLGQQVNYGYTF,TGTGCCAGCAGCTTAGGCCAACAGGTTAACTATGGCTACACCTTC
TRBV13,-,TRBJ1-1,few,CASSLENRVGGAFF,TGTGCCAGCAGCTTAGAAAACAGGGTAGGGGGAGCTTTCTTT
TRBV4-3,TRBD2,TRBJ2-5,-,CASSQDLAFWTSRIETQYF,TGCGCCAGCAGCCAAGATCTAGCCTTTTGGACTAGCCGGATTGAGACCCAGTACTTC
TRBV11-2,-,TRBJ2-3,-,CASSLGGLAADTQYF,TGTGCCAGCAGCTTAGGGGGTCTAGCCGCAGATACGCAGTATTTT
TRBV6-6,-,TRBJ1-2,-,CASRREGYGYTF,TGTGCCAGCAGAAGGGAGGGCTATGGCTACACCTTC